This TCR beta chain was recovered during a study of radiotherapy plus CTLA-4 blockade in lung cancer. Background on the study: Disease control was achieved by around 32% of patients, and objective responses by 18%.

Libraries were prepared by immunoSEQ multiplex PCR; TCRdb keeps only in-frame clonotypes and omits some of them. The sample consists of 81,000 or so clones, about four fifths of them appearing once. CTLA-4 blockade using ipilimumab, together with focal radiation, was received by patients with chemo-refractory metastatic non-small-cell lung cancer. The germline V and J ends were trimmed by 0 bases and 4 bases, with 10 bases remaining between them. Germline V CDR1 and CDR2: SGHNT, YYREEE (reference sequence). The CDR3 sequence is 14 residues long. General study results and limits: The study found tumor-derived TCR clones expanded in blood after radiotherapy plus ipilimumab. Interferon-beta and early blood T cell clone dynamics reportedly predicted response best.

A word on this clone: Its antigen is undetermined.

The sequenced sample was peripheral blood, obtained from a patient treated with radiotherapy plus ipilimumab. The rearrangement uses TRBV5-4 and TRBJ1-2; TRBD1 might be the D (5 bases). This TCR was recovered from a human donor with non-small cell lung cancer who had stable disease on radiotherapy plus ipilimumab. The CDR3 region is CASSLVGGIYGYTF. CDR3 DNA sequence: TGTGCCAGCAGCTTGGTGGGGGGGATCTATGGCTACACCTTC.